The sequence of this T cell receptor beta chain was determined in a study of blood T cell repertoires in COVID-19. As handled by the study authors: Amplification with reference gene primers provided the estimates of nucleated cell counts. Data came from immunoSEQ multiplex PCR; TCRdb stores just in-frame clones and leaves some out. V and J calls and clone size are given by that table; D and trimming were obtained from the DNA. The data show under 350,000 clones, 83% seen once. Sequencing used peripheral blood. The sequence derives from a woman aged 45 to 65 who had recovered from COVID-19.

This chain's CDR3 is CSVATSGSTDTQYF. The CDR3 DNA follows: TGCAGCGTCGCGACTAGCGGGAGCACAGATACGCAGTATTTT. The genes are TRBV29-1 and TRBJ2-3, with 10 bases identical to TRBD2. J gave up 0 bases and V 6 bases, and 3 bases lay outside the gene matches. The CDR3 loop spans 14 amino acids. Germline CDR1 is SQVTM and CDR2 is ANQGSEA.